The entry below describes one TCR beta chain. The data belong to a study of blood T cell repertoires in COVID-19. Across the whole study: Specimens from acute and convalescent COVID-19 originated in the United States, Italy and Spain. Sample material is recorded as cDNA or gDNA derived from T cells, B-cell-depleted T cells, or PBMCs.

In the study's own analysis: Reference gene primer amplification gave estimated nucleated cell counts. Using immunoSEQ multiplex PCR, the repertoire was profiled, and TCRdb retains in-frame clones only, with some absent. The DNA was the basis for D and trimming; V, J and clone size are from that table. Found here are around 120,000 clones, around 87% of them singletons; the top ten hold 25% to 30%. Sequencing was carried out using peripheral blood. This clonotype originated in a woman in her sixties or seventies with acute or convalescent COVID-19.

The CDR3 coding sequence is TGTGCCATCACCTCGGGACAGGGGACAGATACGCAGTATTTT. Its protein is CAITSGQGTDTQYF. This chain joins TRBV10-3 and TRBJ2-3; TRBD1 aligns across 10 bases. Trimming took 7 bases from V and 3 from J; bases not matched to a gene: 4. Germline CDR1 reads ENHRY; CDR2 reads SYGVKD. This CDR3 has 14 amino acids.